Each of the 10 T cell receptor beta chains below was sequenced from the same sample in a study of cytomegalovirus exposure and HLA in healthy donors. The PCR had 60 Vbeta and 13 Jbeta primers. Sequenced by immunoSEQ multiplex PCR; TCRdb stores in-frame clones only, minus some. The sample has about 200,000 clones; 60% to 80% are singletons. The sample comprised PBMCs. The source is a man aged 18 to 29 in good health and CMV-seronegative.

The rearrangement joins TRBV10-3 to TRBJ1-1, with D possibly TRBD1 on 5 matching bases. The CDR3 has 15 residues. V lost 3 bases and J lost 0, with 11 bases in between. In germline, CDR1 is ENHRY, CDR2 SYGVKD. As DNA, the CDR3 is TGTGCCATCAGTGAAAACGACAGACTGAACACTGAAGCTTTCTTT. Translating gives CAISENDRLNTEAFF.

The chain combines TRBV7-2 with TRBJ1-2, with 7 bases lining up with TRBD1. Germline V gene sequence: CDR1 SGHTA, CDR2 FQGNSA. This CDR3 comprises 14 residues. After removal of 4 bases from V and 7 bases from J, the junction contained 9 bases not matched to a gene. The CDR3 sequence: CASSSPTGQSGYTF. The CDR3 DNA reads as TGTGCCAGCAGCTCGCCGACAGGGCAAAGTGGCTACACCTTC.

This chain links TRBV29-1 with TRBJ2-7; 10 bases are shared with TRBD1. V was pared by 6 bases and J by 3 bases, with 5 bases of the junction left unmatched. The CDR3 has 13 amino acids. The germline V gene has CDR1 SQVTM and CDR2 ANQGSEA. In nucleotides, the CDR3 is TGCAGCGTAGGACAGGGGGACGGCTACGAGCAGTACTTC. Residues: CSVGQGDGYEQYF.

This clone was recorded once. In DNA, the CDR3 is TGTGCCAGCAGCTTAGTTAGGGGTCCCGGGTACGAGCAGTACTTC. Protein product: CASSLVRGPGYEQYF. V usage is TRBV7-2 and J usage is TRBJ2-7, with D perhaps matching TRBD1 (5 bases). Germline V gene sequence: CDR1 SGHTA, CDR2 FQGNSA. Trimming cost V 1 base and J 4 bases, with 14 bases left between them. The CDR3 runs to 15 residues.

The chain employs TRBV5-6 and TRBJ2-5, with 9 bases fitting TRBD1. Unmatched junction bases numbered 7, after V lost 0 bases and J lost 4 bases. CDR1 is SGHDT and CDR2 is YYEEEE in the germline V gene. This CDR3 has 16 residues. In DNA form, the CDR3 reads TGTGCCAGCAGCTTGGCCTTGGGACAGGGTCGAGAGACCCAGTACTTC. The encoded protein is CASSLALGQGRETQYF. Filled out from reference TRBV5-6 and TRBJ2-5, the complete variable domain reads DAGVTQSPTHLIKTRGQQVTLRCSPKSGHDTVSWYQQALGQGPQFIFQYYEEEERQRGNFPDRFSGHQFPNYSSELNVNALLLGDSALYLCASSLALGQGRETQYFGPGTRLLVL.

This chain joins TRBV11-2 and TRBJ1-1, with unresolved D. The CDR3 consists of 12 residues. Germline V gene lookup returns CDR1 SGHAT and CDR2 FQNNGV. The V gene lost 3 bases and the J gene lost 10 bases, with 12 bases spanning the gap. The CDR3 DNA follows: TGTGCCAGCAGCTTGGAAGTTGAGGGAGCTTTCTTT. It encodes CASSLEVEGAFF.

This clone occurred a few times. The rearrangement links TRBV5-1 to TRBJ1-4, with 8 bases aligning to TRBD1. CDR3 length: 16 residues. Per germline, CDR1 SGHRS and CDR2 YFSETQ. V was clipped by 0 bases and J by 4 bases; unmatched bases: 5. The CDR3 DNA reads as TGCGCCAGCAGCTTGGCCCCAGGGGGCCTTAATGAAAAACTGTTTTTT. Amino acid sequence: CASSLAPGGLNEKLFF.

The gene calls are TRBV9 and TRBJ2-6, with no clear D. Trimming removed 0 bases at V and 0 bases at J, with 4 bases between. The CDR3 sequence is 15 residues long. From germline, CDR1 is SGDLS and CDR2 YYNGEE. The CDR3 DNA is TGTGCCAGCAGCGTAGTCCTCTCTGGGGCCAACGTCCTGACTTTC. Encoded protein: CASSVVLSGANVLTF.

This chain uses TRBV6-1 with TRBJ2-2; a possible D gene is TRBD1 (6 bases). Trimming shortened V by 3 bases and J by 2 bases, and 7 bases separated the two germline ends. Germline loops: CDR1 MNHNS, CDR2 SASEGT. This CDR3 is 14 amino acids long. The CDR3 loop is CASSEGANTGELFF. CDR3 nucleotide sequence: TGTGCCAGCAGTGAGGGGGCAAACACCGGGGAGCTGTTTTTT.

J is TRBJ1-5 and V is TRBV7-8, with D maybe TRBD1 (6 bases). Germline loops: CDR1 SGHVS, CDR2 FQNEAQ. V was cut by 2 bases and J by 7 bases, with 18 bases left in between. The length of the CDR3 is 16 residues. CDR3 sequence reads: CASSLLQGGGRQPQHF. The CDR3 DNA is TGTGCCAGCAGCTTATTGCAGGGAGGGGGACGGCAGCCCCAGCATTTT.